The 28 T cell receptor beta chains in this list originate from one sample, sequenced in a study of CXCR3-negative and CXCR3-positive naive CD8 T cells. TRB cDNA was prepared as libraries by UMI-labeled 5' RACE. One entry per CDR3 protein, without DNA, is what TCRdb gives after re-calling the 5' RACE reads. In total, the table holds over 100,000 distinct CDR3 sequences. Sequenced input: naive CXCR3- CD8+ T cells from blood. As to subset: CD45RO-CCR7+CD27+CD95- naive CD8+ T cells lacking CXCR3 (TNR3-). All receptors derive from a human donor in good health. Some clones in this sample may be carry-over from other donors' samples.

This rearrangement joins TRBV6-5 to TRBJ2-7; TCRdb gives TRBD2 as the D gene, but with no DNA this cannot be confirmed. CDR3 length equals 16 residues. CDR1 and CDR2 from the germline V gene are MNHEY and SVGAGI. CDR3 region: CASSSLAWGPSYEQYF.

This rearrangement joins TRBV13 to TRBJ2-3; checking the TCRdb D call of TRBD2 is not possible without DNA. Germline V gives CDR1 PRHDT, CDR2 FYEKMQ (reference sequence). The CDR3 sequence is 16 residues long. CDR3 protein: CASSLAGAGSTDTQYF.

The rearrangement links TRBV28 to TRBJ2-7; TCRdb gives TRBD1 as the D gene, but with no DNA this cannot be confirmed. The germline V gene has CDR1 MDHEN and CDR2 SYDVKM. The CDR3 spans 14 residues. The CDR3 reads CASSPRTGTYEQYF. The complete variable domain, with remaining parts taken from reference TRBV28 and TRBJ2-7, reads DVKVTQSSRYLVKRTGEKVFLECVQDMDHENMFWYRQDPGLGLRLIYFSYDVKMKEKGDIPEGYSVSREKKERFSLILESASTNQTSMYLCASSPRTGTYEQYFGPGTRLTVT.

The gene calls are TRBV29-1 and TRBJ2-1. Germline V gives CDR1 SQVTM, CDR2 ANQGSEA. The CDR3 totals 16 residues. The CDR3 reads CSVESPTGNSYNEQFF.

The V and J genes are TRBV29-1 and TRBJ2-1; the D call of TRBD2 rests on TCRdb alone, since no DNA is present to check it. The CDR3 extends over 11 amino acids. CDR1 SQVTM and CDR2 ANQGSEA come from the germline V gene. This CDR3 reads CSVWRGNEQFF.

The V and J genes are TRBV6-2 or TRBV6-3 and TRBJ2-7. This CDR3 is built from 12 residues. CDR1 is MNHEY, CDR2 SVGEGT, per germline. The CDR3 loop is CASSFLQYEQYF.

V and J are TRBV20-1 and TRBJ1-5; the D call of TRBD1 rests on TCRdb alone, since no DNA is present to check it. This CDR3 comprises 15 residues. Germline values: CDR1 DFQATT, CDR2 SNEGSKA (reference sequence). This CDR3 is CSAKFIKGVDQPQHF.

V is TRBV5-1 and J is TRBJ2-7. The CDR3 has 16 amino acids. Per the germline V gene, CDR1 is SGHRS and CDR2 is YFSETQ. Here the CDR3 reads CASSLGSVQMSYEQYF.

V is TRBV9 and J is TRBJ1-2; TCRdb designates TRBD1, a call that cannot be tested without DNA. The CDR3 covers 15 residues. CDR1 is SGDLS and CDR2 is YYNGEE in the germline V gene. CDR3 loop: CASSMSQGWDYGYTF.

The CDR3 sequence: CASSPGLIQETQYF. J is TRBJ2-5 and V is TRBV7-9; the TCRdb D gene call, TRBD2, has no DNA to confirm it. The CDR3 loop spans 14 amino acids. CDR1 is SEHNR and CDR2 is FQNEAQ in the germline V gene (reference sequence).

The chain has TRBV29-1 and TRBJ1-2. CDR3 length: 12 amino acids. Germline lookup yields CDR1 SQVTM and CDR2 ANQGSEA. CDR3 protein: CSVEGLNYGYTF.

This chain connects TRBV4-3 to TRBJ1-2; the TCRdb call, TRBD1, lacks DNA for checking. From germline, CDR1 is LGHNA and CDR2 YSLEER. The CDR3 consists of 15 residues. CDR3 region: CASSQEESRGYGYTF.

The chain recombines TRBV28 with TRBJ2-5; TCRdb gives TRBD2 as the D gene, but with no DNA this cannot be confirmed. This CDR3 comprises 18 residues. Germline lookup yields CDR1 MDHEN and CDR2 SYDVKM. CDR3 sequence reads: CASSTTKGLAGGQETQYF.

This sequence joins TRBV10-3 and TRBJ2-7; TCRdb lists TRBD2, though no DNA is available to test this call. Per germline, CDR1 ENHRY and CDR2 SYGVKD. This CDR3 is built from 15 residues. CDR3 sequence reads: CAISEGLAGSYEQYF.

The chain carries TRBV20-1 and TRBJ2-5; the TCRdb call, TRBD1, lacks DNA for checking. The CDR3 is 15 amino acids. Germline V gene lookup returns CDR1 DFQATT and CDR2 SNEGSKA (reference sequence). The CDR3 loop reads CSARDKGGIQETQYF.

The chain links TRBV12-3 or TRBV12-4 to TRBJ1-2. The CDR3 has 11 residues. The CDR3 sequence is CATSLAAGYTF.

The genes are TRBV9 and TRBJ2-1; TCRdb calls TRBD2, which cannot be checked without DNA. Germline V gene sequence: CDR1 SGDLS, CDR2 YYNGEE. The CDR3 has 16 amino acids. The CDR3 protein is CASSEYAGIGDNEQLF.

J is TRBJ2-7 and V is TRBV7-9; TCRdb returns TRBD1, unconfirmable since there is no DNA. CDR3 length equals 15 residues. Germline CDR1 and CDR2: SEHNR and FQNEAQ (reference sequence). CDR3 loop: CASSDRGRGAYEQYF.

The CDR3: CASSLQGGGQTLNTEAFF. V gene TRBV27 combines with J gene TRBJ1-1; TCRdb lists TRBD1, though no DNA is available to test this call. Germline lookup yields CDR1 MNHEY and CDR2 SMNVEV (reference sequence). This CDR3 contains 18 residues.

CDR3 in amino acids: CASSSGETIFQETQYF. This chain links TRBV7-9 with TRBJ2-5; TCRdb's D gene call, TRBD2, goes unchecked for lack of DNA. Germline V gene lookup returns CDR1 SEHNR and CDR2 FQNEAQ (reference sequence). This CDR3 is built from 16 residues.

This chain connects TRBV11-2 to TRBJ2-7; the D call of TRBD1 rests on TCRdb alone, since no DNA is present to check it. CDR3 length: 15 residues. The V gene's germline CDR1 is SGHAT and CDR2 FQNNGV. The CDR3 region is CASSLSAGSHYEQYF.

The V gene is TRBV12-3 or TRBV12-4, the J gene TRBJ2-7. This CDR3 has 13 amino acids. The CDR3 here is CASSQSATYEQYF.

V usage is TRBV5-5 and J usage is TRBJ2-1. Germline lookup yields CDR1 SGHKS and CDR2 YYEKEE (reference sequence). The CDR3 is 15 residues long. CDR3 sequence reads: CASSLEWTAYNEQFF.

The V and J genes are TRBV19 and TRBJ2-1; TCRdb's D call of TRBD2 is untestable without DNA. The CDR3 totals 14 residues. Germline CDR1 and CDR2: LNHDA and SQIVND (reference sequence). CDR3 in amino acids: CASSTAGGPNEQFF.

The chain carries TRBV5-1 and TRBJ2-1; with no DNA, the TCRdb D assignment of TRBD1 cannot be verified. CDR1 SGHRS and CDR2 YFSETQ come from the germline V gene. There are 14 residues in the CDR3. The CDR3 reads CASSLAQGRDEQFF. The entire variable domain, with the rest obtained from reference TRBV5-1 and TRBJ2-1, is as follows: KAGVTQTPRYLIKTRGQQVTLSCSPISGHRSVSWYQQTPGQGLQFLFEYFSETQRNKGNFPGRFSGRQFSNSRSEMNVSTLELGDSALYLCASSLAQGRDEQFFGPGTRLTVL.

The chain links TRBV27 to TRBJ1-1; TCRdb indicates TRBD1, and absent DNA this call remains unverified. CDR1 is MNHEY, CDR2 SMNVEV, per germline (reference sequence). The length of the CDR3 is 16 residues. The CDR3 reads CASSLGNGGVGTEAFF.

This rearrangement joins TRBV4-2 to TRBJ2-7; there is no DNA to check the TCRdb D call of TRBD1. The CDR3 spans 16 residues. The germline CDR1 and CDR2 sequences are LGHNA and YNFKEQ. This CDR3 reads CASSPSAEGGGYEQYF.

The chain joins TRBV12-3 or TRBV12-4 to TRBJ2-5; the TCRdb D gene call, TRBD2, has no DNA to confirm it. The CDR3 has 16 amino acids. The CDR3 sequence is CASSLVTDGSGETQYF.